The rows below give T cell receptor beta chains drawn from one sample of a study of human T cells and chemical hapten exposure. In TCRdb, the reads were re-called with MiXCR into one record per CDR3 protein. The sample has fewer than 150,000 distinct CDR3 sequences, 8% to 9.5% seen once. The sample comprised whole blood. Receptors originate from a human donor in good health. Some clones in this sample may be carry-over from other donors' samples. Each CDR3 is given with its conserved first and last residue. D genes are given only for firm matches. Clone size is shown for a subset of rows, as once, few, many or a class of expanded clone.

j_call clone_size v_call d_call cdr3_nt cdr3_aa
TRBJ1-6 many TRBV20-1 TRBD1 TGCAGTGCTAGAGATCGGACAGGGGGCAATTCACCCCTCCACTTT CSARDRTGGNSPLHF
TRBJ2-7 few TRBV11-2 TRBD2 TGTGCCAGCAGCTTAGGCTCTAGCGGGAGCTACGAGCAGTACTTC CASSLGSSGSYEQYF
TRBJ2-5 few TRBV5-1 . TGCGCCAGCAGGTTACAGAACCAAGAGACCCAGTACTTC CASRLQNQETQYF
TRBJ1-4 many TRBV12-3/TRBV12-4 . TGTGCCAGCAGTTATGTGCAGGGCGGCGAAAAACTGTTTTTT CASSYVQGGEKLFF
TRBJ2-7 many TRBV4-2 TRBD2 TGTGCCAGCAGCCAAGGGACTAGCGACTCCTACGAGCAGTACTTC CASSQGTSDSYEQYF
TRBJ2-7 . TRBV20-1 . TGCAGTGCTAGAGATATGAGAACGGTTTCCTACGAGCAGTACTTC CSARDMRTVSYEQYF
TRBJ1-4 many TRBV30 . TGTGCCTGGAGTGGACGGGTTCGGAATGAAAAACTGTTTTTT CAWSGRVRNEKLFF
TRBJ2-3 . TRBV10-1 TRBD2 TGCGCCAGCAGTGAGTCACGAGCGGGATCAACAGATACGCAGTATTTT CASSESRAGSTDTQYF
TRBJ2-2 . TRBV10-3 . TGTGCCATCAGTGACTCGGACCGTCAGGCCGGGGAGCTGTTTTTT CAISDSDRQAGELFF
TRBJ2-7 few TRBV5-1 . TGCGCCAGCAGCTTGGGGGGGCGAGAGTTCCAGCAGTACTTC CASSLGGREFQQYF
TRBJ2-5 . TRBV11-1 . TGTGCCAGCAGCCCATCACGGCCGGGGCGGGTAGTGAGAGAGACCCAGTACTTC CASSPSRPGRVVRETQYF
TRBJ2-5 few TRBV5-1 TRBD2 TGCGCCAGCAGCTTGGGACTAGCGGGAGAGCAAGAGACCCAGTACTTC CASSLGLAGEQETQYF
TRBJ2-1 once TRBV11-1 . TGTGCCAGCAGCTTAGGACTAGAATTAGTGAATGAGCAGTTCTTC CASSLGLELVNEQFF
TRBJ2-3 . TRBV4-1 TRBD2 TGCGCCAGCAGCCAAGCTCTAGCGGGAGGGCCAGATACGCAGTATTTT CASSQALAGGPDTQYF
TRBJ1-1 . TRBV5-6 . TGTGCCAGCAGCTCCGGGACACGGGCTTTCTTT CASSSGTRAFF
TRBJ2-3 many TRBV29-1 TRBD2 TGCAGCGTTGACGTCAGCGCGGGGGGGAATACGCAGTATTTT CSVDVSAGGNTQYF
TRBJ2-7 few TRBV20-1 TRBD2 TGCAGTGCTCCCGTGGCTAGCGGGGGCCCCTACGAGCAGTACTTC CSAPVASGGPYEQYF
TRBJ2-3 many TRBV5-1 . TGCGCCAGCAGCTTGGTCCTCACAGATACGCAGTATTTT CASSLVLTDTQYF
TRBJ2-3 few TRBV20-1 TRBD2 TGCAGTGCTAGAGGGGGACTAGGGTCAGATACGCAGTATTTT CSARGGLGSDTQYF
TRBJ2-7 few TRBV25-1 . TGTGCCAGCAGTGAGTCAACCTACGAGCAGTACTTC CASSESTYEQYF
TRBJ1-1 many TRBV7-2 . TGTGCCAGCAGCCCGGACGGGAACACTGAAGCTTTCTTT CASSPDGNTEAFF
TRBJ2-1 few TRBV12-3/TRBV12-4 . TGTGCCAGCAGTTTAACTGGTGGGAGCGACAATGAGCAGTTCTTC CASSLTGGSDNEQFF
TRBJ2-7 many TRBV7-9 . TGTGCCAGCAGCCCCGGACTGAACTACGAGCAGTACTTC CASSPGLNYEQYF
TRBJ1-6 many TRBV10-3 . TGTGCCATCAGTGACAGGGGTAATGAATCACCCCTCCACTTT CAISDRGNESPLHF
TRBJ2-7 . TRBV6-1 TRBD1 TGTGCCAGCAGCCCCTGGTTAGGGGGCGCGGGTTACGAGCAGTACTTC CASSPWLGGAGYEQYF
TRBJ2-2 many TRBV18 . TGTGCCATCCAGACCCCCGGCGGGGAGCTGTTTTTT CAIQTPGGELFF
TRBJ1-2 many TRBV7-9 . TGTGCCAGCAGCTCCCAGGGAGGCTACACCTTC CASSSQGGYTF
TRBJ1-4 . TRBV4-1 . TGCGCCAGCAGTCTCTCACCAACCATTAATAGGGTCGAAAAACTGTTTTTT CASSLSPTINRVEKLFF
TRBJ2-7 . TRBV15 . TGTGCCACCAGCAGAGCCGGGACACGCTACGAGCAGTACTTC CATSRAGTRYEQYF
TRBJ2-7 few TRBV4-1 . TGCGCCAGCAGCCAAGGCGCGGGCCCCTACGAGCAGTACTTC CASSQGAGPYEQYF
TRBJ1-3 few TRBV28 TRBD1 TGTGCCAGCAGTTCGACAGGGGAGTATGGAAACACCATATATTTT CASSSTGEYGNTIYF
TRBJ2-6 few TRBV12-3/TRBV12-4 . TGTGCCAGCAGTACCTGGGATTACGGGGCCAACGTCCTGACTTTC CASSTWDYGANVLTF
TRBJ2-2 many TRBV11-3 . TGTGCCAGCAGCTTGTCAGGGTTGAGCACCGGGGAGCTGTTTTTT CASSLSGLSTGELFF
TRBJ1-1 . TRBV6-2/TRBV6-3 . TGTGCCAGCAGAAGACCAATTGCCGCTGAAGCTTTCTTT CASRRPIAAEAFF
TRBJ1-2 many TRBV6-6 . TGTGCCAGCACTCCAGGGGAGGTTGGCTACACCTTC CASTPGEVGYTF
TRBJ1-4 . TRBV12-3/TRBV12-4 . TGTGCCAGCAGTTATGGACAGCCCGGTTGGAGTGAAAAACTGTTTTTT CASSYGQPGWSEKLFF
TRBJ2-1 . TRBV15 . TGTGCCACCAGCGTGGGGAGCTCCTACAATGAGCAGTTCTTC CATSVGSSYNEQFF
TRBJ2-2 many TRBV6-1 . TGTGCCAGCAGTGAAGCCCACATTCTAGCGAGCGCGAACACCGGGGAGCTGTTTTTT CASSEAHILASANTGELFF
TRBJ1-2 few TRBV12-3/TRBV12-4 TRBD1 TGTGCCAGCAACGGGGACAGAGCTTATGGCTACACCTTC CASNGDRAYGYTF
TRBJ1-3 . TRBV18 . TGTGCCAGCTCAACCTCTGGAAACACCATATATTTT CASSTSGNTIYF
TRBJ2-6 few TRBV5-1 . TGCGCCAGCGGCCTATTACCGGGGTCTAGCGTCCTGACTTTC CASGLLPGSSVLTF
TRBJ2-2 . TRBV7-8 TRBD2 TGTGCCAGCAGCTCCGGGAGGATGGGCACCGGGGAGCTGTTTTTT CASSSGRMGTGELFF
TRBJ1-1 few TRBV7-2 . TGTGCCAGCAGCTTAGAACTAGTGAACACTGAAGCTTTCTTT CASSLELVNTEAFF
TRBJ1-1 few TRBV19 . TGTGCCAGTAGCTCGAGAGGGGAGAACACTGAAGCTTTCTTT CASSSRGENTEAFF
TRBJ2-5 . TRBV11-1 . TGTGCCAGCAATCCAGGGTCTAGAATTCAAGGAGAGACCCAGTACTTC CASNPGSRIQGETQYF
TRBJ1-3 many TRBV14 . TGTGCCAGCAGCCACTCAACAGGGTACTCTGGAAACACCATATATTTT CASSHSTGYSGNTIYF
TRBJ2-7 . TRBV5-1 TRBD1 TGCGCCAGCAGCTCCCGGGACAGGGGGAGAGAGCAGTACTTC CASSSRDRGREQYF
TRBJ2-7 many TRBV7-9 TRBD2 TGTGCCAGCAGCTTGAAGACTAGCGGGGAATCGCGCCCCTACGAGCAGTACTTC CASSLKTSGESRPYEQYF